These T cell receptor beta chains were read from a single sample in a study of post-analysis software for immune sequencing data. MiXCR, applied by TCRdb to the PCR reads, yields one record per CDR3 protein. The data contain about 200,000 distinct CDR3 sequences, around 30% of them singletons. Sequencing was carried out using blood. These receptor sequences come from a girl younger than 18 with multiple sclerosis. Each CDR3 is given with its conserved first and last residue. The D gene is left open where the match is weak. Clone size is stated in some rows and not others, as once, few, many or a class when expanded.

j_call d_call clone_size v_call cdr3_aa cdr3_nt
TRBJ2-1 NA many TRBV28 CASSLGPAVGYEQFF TGTGCCAGCAGTCTAGGACCCGCGGTAGGCTATGAGCAGTTCTTC
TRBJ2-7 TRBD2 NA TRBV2 CASKDSGGYNEQYF TGTGCCAGCAAGGATAGCGGGGGATACAATGAGCAGTACTTC
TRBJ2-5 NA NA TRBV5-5 CASSFSLETQYF TGTGCCAGCAGCTTCAGCCTGGAGACCCAGTACTTC
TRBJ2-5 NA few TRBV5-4 CASSLVNEQYF TGTGCCAGCAGCTTGGTCAATGAGCAGTACTTC
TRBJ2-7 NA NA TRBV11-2 CASSSQGLYSEQYF TGTGCCAGCAGCTCCCAGGGACTTTATAGCGAGCAGTACTTC
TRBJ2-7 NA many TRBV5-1 CASSLAGTYEQYF TGCGCCAGCAGCTTGGCGGGGACCTACGAGCAGTACTTC
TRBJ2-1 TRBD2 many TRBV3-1 CASSRPSGVNEQFF TGTGCCAGCAGCCGCCCTAGCGGGGTCAATGAGCAGTTCTTC
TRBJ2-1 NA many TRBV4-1 CASSQNHYVGEQFF TGCGCCAGCAGCCAGAATCATTACGTGGGTGAGCAGTTCTTC
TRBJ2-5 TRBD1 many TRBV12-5 CASGLSRQGQETQYF TGTGCTAGTGGTTTGTCAAGACAGGGCCAAGAGACCCAGTACTTC
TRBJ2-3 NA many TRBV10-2 CASSESGRLGSTDTQYF TGCGCCAGCAGTGAGTCCGGCCGGCTGGGCAGCACAGATACGCAGTATTTT
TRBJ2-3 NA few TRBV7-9 CAGRRAGTGGDTQYF TGTGCCGGAAGGAGGGCCGGGACGGGTGGAGATACGCAGTATTTT
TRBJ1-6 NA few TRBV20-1 CSASLLGTRGSPLHF TGCAGTGCTAGCCTCTTGGGGACCAGGGGTTCACCCCTCCACTTT
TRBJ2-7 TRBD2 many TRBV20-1 CSARGLAGAYEQYF TGCAGTGCTAGGGGACTAGCGGGAGCTTACGAGCAGTACTTC
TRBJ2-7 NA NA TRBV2 CASSDAEPYEQYF TGTGCCAGCAGTGACGCGGAGCCCTACGAGCAGTACTTC
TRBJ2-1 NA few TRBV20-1 CSATSTLGGSYNEQFF TGCAGTGCTACATCCACCTTAGGGGGTTCCTACAATGAGCAGTTCTTC
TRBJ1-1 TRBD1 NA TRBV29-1 CSVGTGGVDAEAFF TGCAGCGTTGGGACAGGGGGAGTGGACGCTGAAGCTTTCTTT
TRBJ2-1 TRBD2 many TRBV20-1 CSAREGGLSYNEQFF TGCAGTGCTAGAGAGGGGGGGTTGTCCTACAATGAGCAGTTCTTC
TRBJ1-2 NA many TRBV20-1 CSARDLGQGLYGYTF TGCAGTGCTAGAGATCTAGGGCAGGGACTGTATGGCTACACCTTC
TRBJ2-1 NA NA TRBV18 CASSQAGASYNEQFF TGTGCCAGCTCACAAGCCGGGGCAAGCTACAATGAGCAGTTCTTC
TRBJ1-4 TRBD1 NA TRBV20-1 CSARAPDRDYEKLFF TGCAGTGCTAGAGCCCCGGACAGGGATTACGAAAAACTGTTTTTT
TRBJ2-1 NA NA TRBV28 CASSPSGSQGREQFF TGTGCCAGCAGTCCGTCAGGCTCCCAGGGGCGTGAGCAGTTCTTC
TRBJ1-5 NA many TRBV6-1 CASSEGGNQPQHF TGTGCCAGCAGTGAAGGGGGCAATCAGCCCCAGCATTTT
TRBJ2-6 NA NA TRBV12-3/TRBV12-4 CASSLSVPEVLTF TGTGCCAGCAGTTTGTCGGTCCCAGAGGTCCTGACTTTC
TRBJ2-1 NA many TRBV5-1 CASRTGASISYNEQFF TGCGCCAGCAGAACCGGGGCCTCTATCTCCTACAATGAGCAGTTCTTC
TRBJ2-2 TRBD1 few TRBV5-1 CASSFQQGTGELFF TGCGCCAGCAGCTTCCAACAGGGGACCGGGGAGCTGTTTTTT
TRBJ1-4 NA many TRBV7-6 CASSLRGEKLFF TGTGCCAGCAGCTTGAGGGGGGAAAAACTGTTTTTT